Listed here are 15 T cell receptor beta chains from one sample, sequenced in a study of T cell responses to AZD1222 COVID-19 vaccine. Clones were read by immunoSEQ multiplex PCR, and TCRdb kept only the in-frame ones, dropping some. There are 130,000 to 150,000 clones in the sample; around 89% occur only once, and around 1.6% lies in the top ten. The sample consisted of peripheral blood, taken on day 0 of AZD1222 vaccination. The source is an adult in good health.

This clone was observed a single time. The CDR3 region is CASSQGGAGQNIQYF. CDR3 bases: TGCGCCAGCAGCCAAGGAGGAGCGGGACAAAACATTCAGTACTTC. The chain joins TRBV4-1 to TRBJ2-4, with 7 bases matching TRBD2. The V gene's germline CDR1 is MGHRA and CDR2 YSYEKL. Trimming at V came to 1 base and at J to 5 bases, leaving 5 bases not matched to a gene. The CDR3 loop spans 15 amino acids.

J is TRBJ2-1 and V is TRBV5-1; D remains unclear. CDR1 and CDR2 (germline): SGHRS, YFSETQ. CDR3 length: 14 residues. With 3 bases removed from V and 2 bases from J, the gap between germline ends came to 9 bases. CDR3 protein: CASSSGGPYNEQFF. In DNA form, the CDR3 reads TGCGCCAGCAGCTCGGGTGGACCCTACAATGAGCAGTTCTTC.

Only one count was recorded for this clone. The chain carries TRBV2 and TRBJ2-3, with D perhaps TRBD1 or TRBD2 (6 bases each). V dropped 1 base and J dropped 2 bases, with 13 bases sitting between them. The CDR3 runs to 16 residues. Germline-derived CDR1 and CDR2 are SNHLY and FYNNEI. CDR3 bases: TGTGCCAGCAGTGAAGGAGGGGGGATTATCACAGATACGCAGTATTTT. Protein product: CASSEGGGIITDTQYF.

The chain is built from TRBV3-1 (or the pseudogene TRBV3-2) and TRBJ1-1; 9 bases map to TRBD1. Germline values: CDR1 LGHDT, CDR2 YNNKEL (reference sequence). The CDR3 consists of 15 residues. Germline trimming cut 5 bases from V and 5 bases from J; bases unmatched to any gene: 9. CDR3 sequence: CASSNTGTGSTEAFF. DNA of the CDR3: TGTGCCAGCAGCAACACGGGGACAGGGTCTACTGAAGCTTTCTTT.

The chain employs TRBV3-1 (or the pseudogene TRBV3-2) and TRBJ2-1, with D perhaps TRBD2 (6 bases). The CDR3 extends over 15 amino acids. Germline lookup yields CDR1 LGHDT and CDR2 YNNKEL (reference sequence). The V end lost 2 bases, the J end lost 0 bases, and 8 bases lay between the germline ends. The CDR3 loop is CASSQRGSSYNEQFF. Written as DNA, the CDR3 is TGTGCCAGCAGCCAACGGGGGAGCTCCTACAATGAGCAGTTCTTC.

The rearrangement joins TRBV6-5 to TRBJ2-1, with 8 bases matching TRBD2. The junction had 9 bases not matched to a gene; V was cut back by 7 bases and J by 7 bases. This CDR3 region has 14 residues. CDR1 and CDR2 (germline): MNHEY, SVGAGI. DNA for the CDR3: TGTGCCAGCAATCGAGCGGGAGTCAGGAATGAGCAGTTCTTC. Translation: CASNRAGVRNEQFF.

V gene TRBV24-1 combines with J gene TRBJ2-1, with 9 bases that match TRBD1. Germline V gene data show CDR1 as KGHDR and CDR2 as SFDVKD. V trimming: 6 bases; J trimming: 6 bases; junction bases outside the gene matches: 5. This CDR3 comprises 14 residues. This CDR3 is CATSRQGVFNEQFF. In DNA, the CDR3 is TGTGCCACCAGTAGACAGGGGGTGTTCAATGAGCAGTTCTTC.

The CDR3 DNA follows: TGTGCCAGCAGCAGACAGGGGGCATATGGCTACACCTTC. Translation gives CASSRQGAYGYTF. The rearrangement joins TRBV5-6 to TRBJ1-2; 10 bases align to TRBD1. The CDR3 extends over 13 amino acids. In germline, CDR1 is SGHDT, CDR2 YYEEEE. J lost 5 bases, V lost 4 bases, and 2 bases had no gene match. The full variable domain, completed using reference TRBV5-6 and TRBJ1-2, is DAGVTQSPTHLIKTRGQQVTLRCSPKSGHDTVSWYQQALGQGPQFIFQYYEEEERQRGNFPDRFSGHQFPNYSSELNVNALLLGDSALYLCASSRQGAYGYTFGSGTRLTVV.

The V call is TRBV4-1, the J call TRBJ2-1; D uncertain. The CDR3 is 16 residues long. Germline CDR1 and CDR2: MGHRA and YSYEKL. The V and J ends lost 0 bases and 3 bases respectively, with 12 bases between them. CDR3 region: CASSQEGAALYNEQFF. The DNA for the CDR3 is TGCGCCAGCAGCCAAGAGGGCGCGGCCCTCTACAATGAGCAGTTCTTC.

This chain joins TRBV11-2 and TRBJ1-1; no clear D. This CDR3 spans 14 amino acids. The germline gives CDR1 SGHAT, CDR2 FQNNGV. The germline V and J ends were trimmed by 5 bases and 1 base, with 11 bases remaining between them. The CDR3 coding sequence is TGTGCCAGCAGCCTCGCTGGCAGGAACACTGAAGCTTTCTTT. It specifies CASSLAGRNTEAFF.

The chain has TRBV21-1 and TRBJ1-2; whether TRBD1, the table's D call, matches the DNA was not checked. TRBV21-1 is tagged as a pseudogene. The CDR3 consists of 16 residues. CDR3 sequence (DNA): TGTGCCAGCAGCTCTTCCCCGGGACAGGCTAACTATGGCTACACCTTC. This encodes CASSSSPGQANYGYTF.

CDR3 region: CASSRSQGYEQFF. In DNA, the CDR3 is TGTGCCAGCAGCCGATCACAGGGGTATGAGCAGTTCTTC. V is TRBV7-6 and J is TRBJ2-1; 7 positions match TRBD1. CDR3 length: 13 residues. Per germline, CDR1 SGHVS and CDR2 FNYEAQ. The V and J ends lost 5 bases and 8 bases, in that order; junction bases with no gene match: 6.

The V gene is TRBV18, the J gene TRBJ1-1; TRBD1 matches 8 bases. The V gene's germline CDR1 is KGHSH and CDR2 LQKENI. After removal of 0 bases from V and 2 bases from J, the junction contained 5 bases not matched to a gene. This CDR3 spans 16 amino acids. The CDR3 bases are TGTGCCAGCTCACCACCCCGGGACAGGACTAACACTGAAGCTTTCTTT. Its translation: CASSPPRDRTNTEAFF.

The genes are TRBV28 and TRBJ1-2; no reliable D call. Deletions cut 1 base from V and 8 bases from J, with 14 bases between. Germline CDR1 is MDHEN and CDR2 is SYDVKM. CDR3 size: 14 residues. The CDR3 loop is CASSLSPFGGGYTF. The CDR3 coding sequence is TGTGCCAGCAGTTTATCCCCCTTCGGTGGCGGCTACACCTTC.

The rearrangement uses TRBV5-1 and TRBJ2-7, with 7 bases lining up with TRBD1. From germline, CDR1 is SGHRS and CDR2 YFSETQ. V lost 0 bases, J lost 1 base, and 4 bases stayed unmatched. CDR3 length: 15 residues. In DNA, the CDR3 is TGCGCCAGCAGCTTGGCCACAGGGGAATCCTACGAGCAGTACTTC. Amino acids: CASSLATGESYEQYF.